This T cell receptor beta chain stems from a study of CD8 T cells in Susac syndrome. Sequencing of TCR beta covered CD8+ and CD4+ T cells obtained from blood. After extraction with the RNeasy kit, roughly 0.45 to 1 ug of the RNA was reverse transcribed using random hexamers. Amplification of TCR beta CDR3 spanned 54 Vbeta and 13 Jbeta via immunoSEQ multiplex PCR. One entry per CDR3 protein results from TCRdb running MiXCR on the immunoSEQ multiplex PCR reads. The sample includes about 300,000 distinct CDR3 sequences, 65% to 90% seen only once; the top ten take roughly 0.21%. The CDR3 sequence is 16 residues long. V shed 3 bases and J 0 bases; nucleotides not matched to a gene: 4. Germline V CDR1 and CDR2: LNHNV, YYDKDF (reference sequence).

The chain links TRBV15 to TRBJ2-2, with 7 nucleotides matching TRBD2. What was sequenced was CD8+ T cells from PBMCs. The source is a human donor with multiple sclerosis. The CDR3 is CATSRLAATNTGELFF. The CDR3 DNA reads as TGTGCCACCAGCAGGCTAGCGGCTACGAACACCGGGGAGCTGTTTTTT.